Sequencing of this T cell receptor (beta chain) was carried out in a study of regulatory T cells in long-lasting Graves disease. Ten or more counts support this clonotype. No antigen is known for it. Study-wide results and caveats: Peripheral blood, not thyroid tissue, was the sole material studied.

This CDR3 region has 12 residues. Trimming took off 3 bases at V and 10 bases at J, with 12 bases between the two ends. Time point reported: newly diagnosed GD, antithyroid drugs for less than 3 months. RNA isolated from PBMCs was used to make the TCR library. iRepertoire HTBI primers and Arm-PCR of CDR3 regions built TCR beta libraries. One entry per CDR3 protein results from TCRdb running MiXCR on the multiplex PCR reads. The sample has about 200,000 distinct CDR3 sequences, roughly a fifth seen once. In addition, the sample was reused for a study of T cells in Graves' hyperthyroidism and ophthalmopathy.

This receptor was taken from a young woman with Graves disease. The J gene is TRBJ1-2, the V gene TRBV6-7, with D possibly matching TRBD1 (6 bases). TRBV6-7 is treated as an ORF (open reading frame) with a function not yet certain. The specimen comprised peripheral blood mononuclear cells (PBMCs), sampled at new diagnosis, from a patient treated with antithyroid drugs. The CDR3 protein is CASSYYRVDYTF. The CDR3 DNA reads TGTGCCAGCAGTTATTACAGGGTCGACTACACCTTC.